The 15 T cell receptor beta chains below all came from one sample that was sequenced in a study of T-cell memory formation after mild COVID-19. MiXCR, run by TCRdb on the 5' RACE reads, gives a single entry per CDR3 protein. In the table there are 250,000 to 300,000 distinct CDR3 sequences, approximately 15% of which are singletons. Input material: PBMCs or a T cell subset sorted from them (not recorded which). The receptors shown here come from a man aged 18 to 35 who had mild COVID-19 (a few samples of this study predate the infection). Cell type and time point are not known.

This clonotype was seen more than once but under ten times. This chain uses TRBV7-9 with TRBJ1-2; 7 bases map to TRBD1. V lost 5 bases and J lost 6; bases outside the gene matches: 9. This CDR3 spans 14 amino acids. The germline CDR1 and CDR2 sequences are SEHNR and FQNEAQ (reference sequence). CDR3 in DNA: TGTGCCAGCAGCCTAGGACAGGCTATCGATGGCTACACCTTC. Protein product: CASSLGQAIDGYTF.

Many counts were recorded for this clonotype. The chain couples TRBV7-6 to TRBJ1-6; the D is unclear. The CDR3 loop spans 13 amino acids. Germline V gene lookup returns CDR1 SGHVS and CDR2 FNYEAQ. Trimming stripped 6 bases from V and 10 bases from J, with 13 bases between. In DNA, the CDR3 is TGTGCCAGCAGTCCCTCTTTGGGATCACCCCTCCACTTT. Its protein product is CASSPSLGSPLHF. The complete variable domain, with remaining parts taken from reference TRBV7-6 and TRBJ1-6, reads GAGVSQSPRYKVTKRGQDVALRCDPISGHVSLYWYRQALGQGPEFLTYFNYEAQQDKSGLPNDRFSAERPEGSISTLTIQRTEQRDSAMYRCASSPSLGSPLHFGNGTRLTVT.

This clonotype was found a few times. The chain carries TRBV7-8 and TRBJ2-1; 14 nucleotides align to TRBD2. The CDR3 has 18 amino acids. V trimming: 5 bases; J trimming: 1 base; junction bases outside the gene matches: 7. Germline loops: CDR1 SGHVS, CDR2 FQNEAQ. The CDR3 sequence: CASSPGTSGGASYNEQFF. CDR3 nucleotide sequence: TGTGCCAGCAGCCCGGGGACTAGCGGGGGAGCGTCCTACAATGAGCAGTTCTTC.

The chain carries TRBV29-1 and TRBJ2-2, with 7 bases that match TRBD2. Germline assignment: CDR1 SQVTM and CDR2 ANQGSEA. CDR3 length: 14 amino acids. V lost 6 bases and J lost 1; bases outside the gene matches: 5. CDR3 DNA sequence: TGCAGCGTCCGAGGACTAGAGAACACCGGGGAGCTGTTTTTT. Translation: CSVRGLENTGELFF.

Regarding this clonotype: Compared with germline, one end of the junction differs, possibly owing to a read error. The CDR3 coding sequence is TGTGCCAGCTGCTTATTACAGCAAGAGACCCAGTACTTC. It translates to CASCLLQQETQYF. The chain joins TRBV7-9 to TRBJ2-5; no reliable D call. The CDR3 loop spans 13 amino acids. Germline assignment: CDR1 SEHNR and CDR2 FQNEAQ (reference sequence). Full variable domain (missing parts from reference TRBV7-9 and TRBJ2-5): DTGVSQNPRHKITKRGQNVTFRCDPISEHNRLYWYRQTLGQGPEFLTYFQNEAQLEKSRLLSDRFSAERPKGSFSTLEIQRTEQGDSAMYLCASCLLQQETQYFGPGTRLLVL.

The V gene is TRBV6-1, the J gene TRBJ1-1; D uncertain. The CDR3 loop spans 13 amino acids. Germline CDR1 is MNHNS and CDR2 is SASEGT. Trimming cost V 6 bases and J 3 bases, with 11 bases left between them. CDR3 in DNA: TGTGCCAGCAGCCACCCGGTGGACACTGAAGCTTTCTTT. Protein sequence: CASSHPVDTEAFF.

This clonotype was found a few times. V gene TRBV5-1 combines with J gene TRBJ2-2; D gene ambiguous. V lost 6 bases and J 4 bases, leaving 7 bases between the germline ends. The CDR3 spans 12 residues. Germline CDR1 and CDR2: SGHRS and YFSETQ. This CDR3 reads CASKKRTGELFF. In DNA form, the CDR3 reads TGCGCCAGCAAAAAGCGCACCGGGGAGCTGTTTTTT. Filled out from reference TRBV5-1 and TRBJ2-2, the complete variable domain reads KAGVTQTPRYLIKTRGQQVTLSCSPISGHRSVSWYQQTPGQGLQFLFEYFSETQRNKGNFPGRFSGRQFSNSRSEMNVSTLELGDSALYLCASKKRTGELFFGEGSRLTVL.

The chain employs TRBV12-5 and TRBJ1-4; D is unresolved. The CDR3 runs 16 residues. Germline CDR1 reads LGHNT; CDR2 reads FRNRAP. Trimming stripped 2 bases from V and 4 bases from J, with 14 bases between. CDR3 in DNA: TGTGCTAGTGGTTTGCCACAACCTTATAGTAATGAAAAACTGTTTTTT. This sequence encodes CASGLPQPYSNEKLFF. The entire variable domain, with the rest obtained from reference TRBV12-5 and TRBJ1-4, is as follows: DARVTQTPRHKVTEMGQEVTMRCQPILGHNTVFWYRQTMMQGLELLAYFRNRAPLDDSGMPKDRFSAEMPDATLATLKIQPSEPRDSAVYFCASGLPQPYSNEKLFFGSGTQLSVL.

The chain employs TRBV7-2 and TRBJ2-1, with TRBD1 matching 8 bases. V lost 4 bases to trimming and J lost 10 bases; unmatched junction nucleotides: 12. CDR1 is SGHTA, CDR2 FQGNSA, per germline. CDR3 length: 15 amino acids. In nucleotides, the CDR3 is TGTGCCAGCAGCTCCACCGGGACAGGATCTATAGAGCAGTTCTTC. Residues: CASSSTGTGSIEQFF.

The genes are TRBV16 and TRBJ2-7; D may correspond to TRBD1 or TRBD2 (6 bases each). The V and J ends lost 4 bases and 0 bases respectively, with 13 bases between them. Germline V lookup: CDR1 KGHSY, CDR2 FQNENV. CDR3 length equals 15 residues. The CDR3 sequence: CASSPEGGYSYEQYF. CDR3 coding DNA: TGTGCCAGCAGCCCCGAGGGGGGTTACTCCTACGAGCAGTACTTC.

This clonotype has only a few counts. J is TRBJ2-1 and V is TRBV12-3 or TRBV12-4, with 15 bases identical to TRBD2. The CDR3 is 14 residues long. Trimming took 5 bases from V and 15 from J; bases not matched to a gene: 8. The CDR3 DNA is TGTGCCAGCAGTCCCCGGGGACTAGCGGGGGGTCGGTTCTTC. It codes for CASSPRGLAGGRFF.

This clonotype was seen more than once but under ten times. The chain recombines TRBV5-1 with TRBJ2-5; 9 bases align to TRBD1. There are 14 residues in the CDR3. Germline CDR1 SGHRS, CDR2 YFSETQ. V lost 4 bases, J lost 7 bases, and 8 bases stayed unmatched. The CDR3 reads CASSAQGASGTQYF. CDR3 nucleotides: TGCGCCAGCAGCGCACAGGGGGCAAGCGGGACCCAGTACTTC.

This clonotype was seen only a few times. The chain joins TRBV6-2 or TRBV6-3 to TRBJ1-1; a possible D gene is TRBD1 (5 bases). Per germline, CDR1 MNHEY and CDR2 SVGEGT. The length of the CDR3 is 15 residues. V lost 7 bases and J 1 base, leaving 16 bases between the germline ends. CDR3 protein: CASTFRGLKNTEAFF. CDR3 sequence (DNA): TGTGCCAGCACCTTTCGGGGACTGAAGAACACTGAAGCTTTCTTT.

This clonotype was seen a few times. The chain is built from TRBV10-3 and TRBJ2-1; D gene unclear. Germline values: CDR1 ENHRY, CDR2 SYGVKD. The germline V and J ends were trimmed by 7 bases and 5 bases, with 9 bases remaining between them. The CDR3 is made up of 12 amino acids. CDR3 residues: CAIIGQNNEQFF. Written as DNA, the CDR3 is TGTGCCATCATTGGGCAGAACAATGAGCAGTTCTTC.

This clonotype has only a few counts. The chain joins TRBV28 to TRBJ1-4; D is undetermined. The V gene's germline CDR1 is MDHEN and CDR2 SYDVKM. The CDR3 runs 14 residues. Trimming shortened V by 8 bases and J by 8 bases, and 18 bases separated the two germline ends. CDR3 DNA: TGTGCCAGCGTTGGGAGGGAACTGGGGGAAAAACTGTTTTTT. Its protein product is CASVGRELGEKLFF.